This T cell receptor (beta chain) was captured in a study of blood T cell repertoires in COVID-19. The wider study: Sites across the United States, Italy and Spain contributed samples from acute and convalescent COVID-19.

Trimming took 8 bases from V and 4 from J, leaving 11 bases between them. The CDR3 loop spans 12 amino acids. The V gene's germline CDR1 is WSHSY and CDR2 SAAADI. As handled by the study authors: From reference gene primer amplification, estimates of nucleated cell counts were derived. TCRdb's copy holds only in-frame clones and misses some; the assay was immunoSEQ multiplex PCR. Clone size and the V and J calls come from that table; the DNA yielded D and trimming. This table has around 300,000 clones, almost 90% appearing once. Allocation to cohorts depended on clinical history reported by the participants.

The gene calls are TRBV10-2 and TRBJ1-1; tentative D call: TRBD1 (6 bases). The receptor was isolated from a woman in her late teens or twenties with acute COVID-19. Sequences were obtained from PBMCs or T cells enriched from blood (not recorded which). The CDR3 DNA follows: TGCGCCAGCGCAGGGGTGCGCACTGAAGCTTTCTTT. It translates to CASAGVRTEAFF.